Listed here are 30 T cell receptor beta chains from one sample, sequenced in a study of blood T cell repertoires in COVID-19. Repertoires were generated with immunoSEQ multiplex PCR, while TCRdb's copy carries only in-frame clones and drops some. Among approximately 210,000 clones listed, 80% were seen once. Specimen: PBMCs or T cells enriched from blood (not recorded which). These TCRs come from a man aged 30-40 years with acute COVID-19.

This clone was detected many times. The chain has TRBV27 and TRBJ2-1, with a tentative D call TRBD1 (6 bases). CDR1 and CDR2 (germline): MNHEY, SMNVEV (reference sequence). There are 15 residues in the CDR3. V was shortened by 3 bases and J by 8 bases, with 17 bases between the two germline ends. The CDR3 DNA reads TGTGCCAGCAGTTTCTTCCGAACAGGGCGGGATGAGCAGTTCTTC. Translation: CASSFFRTGRDEQFF.

This clone was seen only once. The rearrangement links TRBV27 to TRBJ1-5, with unresolved D. Germline assignment: CDR1 MNHEY and CDR2 SMNVEV (reference sequence). CDR3 length equals 12 residues. Deletions cut 6 bases from V and 9 bases from J, with 12 bases between. For the CDR3, the DNA is TGTGCCAGCAGCCGCGGGCCGGGGCCCCAGCATTTT. This codes for CASSRGPGPQHF.

The J gene is TRBJ2-7, the V gene TRBV28; 7 bases match TRBD1. The CDR3 is 16 amino acids. Germline-derived CDR1 and CDR2 are MDHEN and SYDVKM. Unmatched junction bases numbered 10, after V lost 5 bases and J lost 0 bases. The DNA for the CDR3 is TGTGCCAGCAGTCCCCCCGGGACAGCCGGCTCCTACGAGCAGTACTTC. Translating it yields CASSPPGTAGSYEQYF.

Here the CDR3 DNA reads TGTGCCAGCAGCCCAACTCCCGTGACGAGGTTTAGGAATGAGCAGTTCTTC. Encoded protein: CASSPTPVTRFRNEQFF. The chain is built from TRBV11-2 and TRBJ2-1, with unresolved D. The CDR3 sequence is 17 residues long. V was trimmed by 5 bases and J by 7 bases, leaving 24 bases between them. Looked up from germline, CDR1 is SGHAT and CDR2 is FQNNGV. Based on the CDR3 plus reference TRBV11-2 and TRBJ2-1, the full variable domain is EAGVAQSPRYKIIEKRQSVAFWCNPISGHATLYWYQQILGQGPKLLIQFQNNGVVDDSQLPKDRFSAERLKGVDSTLKIQPAKLEDSAVYLCASSPTPVTRFRNEQFFGPGTRLTVL.

The V call is TRBV5-1, the J call TRBJ1-1; a weak D match, TRBD1 (5 bases). V was cut by 5 bases and J by 5 bases, with 16 bases left in between. The CDR3 runs to 14 residues. Germline V gene lookup returns CDR1 SGHRS and CDR2 YFSETQ. The CDR3: CASSNQVAGTEAFF. As DNA, the CDR3 is TGCGCCAGCAGTAATCAAGTAGCAGGGACTGAAGCTTTCTTT.

The chain joins TRBV28 to TRBJ1-1; D might be TRBD1 (6 bases). V was shortened by 7 bases and J by 0 bases, with 15 bases between the two germline ends. Germline values: CDR1 MDHEN, CDR2 SYDVKM. This CDR3 has 15 residues. The CDR3 region has the DNA TGTGCCAGCATACCCCCGGGACACTTGAACACTGAAGCTTTCTTT. Its protein product is CASIPPGHLNTEAFF. The full variable domain, completed using reference TRBV28 and TRBJ1-1, is DVKVTQSSRYLVKRTGEKVFLECVQDMDHENMFWYRQDPGLGLRLIYFSYDVKMKEKGDIPEGYSVSREKKERFSLILESASTNQTSMYLCASIPPGHLNTEAFFGQGTRLTVV.

This clone was counted a single time. The CDR3 reads CAIRETSGGLDTQYF. In DNA, the CDR3 is TGTGCCATCAGGGAGACTAGCGGGGGCCTAGATACGCAGTATTTT. V usage is TRBV10-3 and J usage is TRBJ2-3; TRBD2 matches 12 bases. This CDR3 is 15 amino acids long. The V gene end was trimmed by 6 bases and the J gene end by 5 bases; junction bases not matched to a gene: 6. From germline, CDR1 is ENHRY and CDR2 SYGVKD.

This chain connects TRBV19 to TRBJ1-3; TRBD1 is a possible D gene (6 bases). The germline gives CDR1 LNHDA, CDR2 SQIVND (reference sequence). Trimming pared 6 bases from V and 0 bases from J, leaving 12 bases between. The CDR3 consists of 15 residues. CDR3 sequence reads: CASRITGFSGNTIYF. The CDR3 DNA reads as TGTGCCAGTAGGATTACAGGGTTCTCTGGAAACACCATATATTTT. Full variable domain (remainder filled in from reference TRBV19 and TRBJ1-3): DGGITQSPKYLFRKEGQNVTLSCEQNLNHDAMYWYRQDPGQGLRLIYYSQIVNDFQKGDIAEGYSVSREKKESFPLTVTSAQKNPTAFYLCASRITGFSGNTIYFGEGSWLTVV.

This clone was picked up one time. The V call is TRBV14, the J call TRBJ1-1, with TRBD1 identical over 7 bases. The V and J ends lost 2 bases and 1 base, in that order; junction bases with no gene match: 7. The CDR3 length is 16 residues. Germline CDR1 is SGHDN and CDR2 is FVKESK. The CDR3 spells CASSQLLTGANTEAFF. In nucleotides, the CDR3 is TGTGCCAGCAGCCAACTGCTAACAGGGGCGAACACTGAAGCTTTCTTT.

The chain employs TRBV9 and TRBJ2-1; 9 nucleotides match TRBD1. Germline-derived CDR1 and CDR2 are SGDLS and YYNGEE. Unmatched junction bases numbered 1, after V lost 0 bases and J lost 12 bases. CDR3 length equals 12 residues. CDR3: CASSVGTGAQFF. The CDR3 coding sequence is TGTGCCAGCAGCGTAGGGACAGGGGCGCAGTTCTTC.

The chain recombines TRBV4-1 with TRBJ2-2; TRBD2 agrees at 7 bases. Trimming took 0 bases from V and 6 from J; bases not matched to a gene: 7. The CDR3 extends over 16 amino acids. The germline V gene encodes CDR1 MGHRA and CDR2 YSYEKL. The CDR3, as DNA: TGCGCCAGCAGCCAAGATCCGGCAGCGGGACCCGGGGAGCTGTTTTTT. Its protein product is CASSQDPAAGPGELFF.

This sequence joins TRBV21-1 and TRBJ1-1. TRBV21-1 represents a pseudogene. This CDR3 comprises 11 residues. The CDR3 region is CPWGGDTEAFF. CDR3 sequence (DNA): TGCCCCTGGGGAGGGGACACTGAAGCTTTCTTT.

The rearrangement uses TRBV5-1 and TRBJ2-1, with 13 bases lining up with TRBD2. The ends lost 3 bases at V and 3 bases at J; junction bases unmatched: 3. The CDR3 runs 16 residues. Looked up from germline, CDR1 is SGHRS and CDR2 is YFSETQ. The CDR3 here is CASSSLAGGLYNEQFF. The CDR3 DNA sequence: TGCGCCAGCAGCTCACTAGCGGGGGGGCTCTACAATGAGCAGTTCTTC.

A few counts support this clone. The genes are TRBV9 and TRBJ1-2; D is unclear. CDR3 length: 14 residues. Looked up from germline, CDR1 is SGDLS and CDR2 is YYNGEE. The V end was cut by 0 bases, the J end by 2 bases, with 8 bases between. The CDR3 DNA is TGTGCCAGCAGCGTAGCGGGAGAGAACTATGGCTACACCTTC. The encoded protein is CASSVAGENYGYTF. Full variable domain (rest looked up from reference TRBV9 and TRBJ1-2): DSGVTQTPKHLITATGQRVTLRCSPRSGDLSVYWYQQSLDQGLQFLIQYYNGEERAKGNILERFSAQQFPDLHSELNLSSLELGDSALYFCASSVAGENYGYTFGSGTRLTVV.

J is TRBJ1-5 and V is TRBV6-1; the D gene is possibly TRBD1 (6 bases). The length of the CDR3 is 19 residues. CDR1 and CDR2 from the germline V gene are MNHNS and SASEGT. Between the trimmed V and J ends, which lost 0 bases and 3 bases, there was a span of 21 bases. The CDR3 spells CASSEALERGGLYNQPQHF. DNA for the CDR3: TGTGCCAGCAGTGAAGCACTCGAGAGGGGGGGATTATACAATCAGCCCCAGCATTTT.

The V call is TRBV2, the J call TRBJ1-5; D uncertain. The CDR3 contains 15 residues. Germline loops: CDR1 SNHLY, CDR2 FYNNEI. V lost 0 bases to trimming and J lost 1 base, with 7 bases between them. The CDR3 DNA reads TGTGCCAGCAGTGAAGCGGGAGGGAGCAATCAGCCCCAGCATTTT. It specifies CASSEAGGSNQPQHF.

This clone was seen only a few times. The J gene is TRBJ2-7, the V gene TRBV6-5; 8 bases agree with TRBD1. Germline V CDR1 and CDR2: MNHEY, SVGAGI. The CDR3 is 13 amino acids. The V segment lost 8 bases and the J segment 2 bases; nucleotides outside the gene matches: 5. The CDR3 spells CASDRTGTYEQYF. The CDR3 nucleotides are TGTGCCAGCGATAGGACAGGGACCTACGAGCAGTACTTC.

The V gene is TRBV30, the J gene TRBJ1-5; TRBD1 might be the D (6 bases). Trimming took off 2 bases at V and 8 bases at J, with 16 bases between the two ends. Per the germline V gene, CDR1 is GTSNPN and CDR2 is SVGIG (reference sequence). The CDR3 has 14 residues. The CDR3: CAWSSTGGWKPQHF. Here the CDR3 DNA reads TGTGCCTGGAGTTCTACGGGGGGCTGGAAGCCCCAGCATTTT.

This clone was counted many times. This chain connects TRBV7-2 to TRBJ1-4, with a tentative D call TRBD1 (6 bases). CDR3 length equals 14 residues. Germline CDR1 is SGHTA and CDR2 is FQGNSA. V was cut by 1 base and J by 8 bases, with 11 bases left in between. The CDR3: CASSLGTVGEKLFF. In DNA form, the CDR3 reads TGTGCCAGCAGCTTAGGGACAGTGGGCGAAAAACTGTTTTTT.

DNA of the CDR3: TGCGCCAGCAGCTGGGACCGACAGGGTGAAGAGACCCAGTACTTC. This sequence encodes CASSWDRQGEETQYF. This rearrangement joins TRBV5-1 to TRBJ2-5; 7 bases are a match to TRBD1. From germline, CDR1 is SGHRS and CDR2 YFSETQ. CDR3 size: 15 residues. The V and J ends lost 3 bases and 3 bases, in that order; junction bases with no gene match: 8.

The chain recombines TRBV5-6 with TRBJ1-2; D gene uncertain. CDR1 SGHDT and CDR2 YYEEEE come from the germline V gene. The germline V and J ends were trimmed by 2 bases and 8 bases, with 10 bases remaining between them. The CDR3 covers 12 residues. The CDR3 DNA sequence: TGTGCCAGCAGCTTTGGAGGACTGGGCTACACCTTC. Residues: CASSFGGLGYTF.

V gene TRBV5-1 combines with J gene TRBJ2-3, with TRBD1 as a possible D gene (6 bases). CDR1 SGHRS and CDR2 YFSETQ come from the germline V gene. CDR3 length: 15 amino acids. V was clipped by 5 bases and J by 0 bases, with 13 bases between them. The CDR3 DNA reads as TGCGCCAGCAGGAAGACAGGCGACAGCACAGATACGCAGTATTTT. Its protein product is CASRKTGDSTDTQYF.

V is TRBV19 and J is TRBJ2-5; D is possibly TRBD1 (5 bases). The CDR3 consists of 16 residues. The germline CDR1 and CDR2 sequences are LNHDA and SQIVND (reference sequence). The ends were cut back, 3 bases at V and 1 base at J, with 15 bases in the middle. Here the CDR3 reads CASSISQGGFQETQYF. DNA for the CDR3: TGTGCCAGTAGTATCTCCCAGGGTGGGTTCCAAGAGACCCAGTACTTC. Full variable domain (rest looked up from reference TRBV19 and TRBJ2-5): DGGITQSPKYLFRKEGQNVTLSCEQNLNHDAMYWYRQDPGQGLRLIYYSQIVNDFQKGDIAEGYSVSREKKESFPLTVTSAQKNPTAFYLCASSISQGGFQETQYFGPGTRLLVL.

The V call is TRBV27, the J call TRBJ2-1; 8 nucleotides agree with TRBD2. V was clipped by 5 bases and J by 4 bases; unmatched bases: 10. The CDR3 is 16 residues long. Germline assignment: CDR1 MNHEY and CDR2 SMNVEV (reference sequence). The CDR3 nucleotides are TGTGCCAGCAGTCCCCTTAGCGGGGCCCCATACAATGAGCAGTTCTTC. Encoded protein: CASSPLSGAPYNEQFF.

The rearrangement links TRBV5-6 to TRBJ2-7; D may be TRBD1 (6 bases). The CDR3 covers 14 residues. Trimming cost V 3 bases and J 2 bases, with 12 bases left between them. Germline V CDR1 and CDR2: SGHDT, YYEEEE. CDR3 DNA sequence: TGTGCCAGCAGCTCGCAGACAGGTACCTACGAGCAGTACTTC. Amino acid sequence: CASSSQTGTYEQYF.

This clone was recorded once. The J gene is TRBJ2-7, the V gene TRBV2, with 11 bases that match TRBD1. V lost 4 bases to trimming and J lost 2 bases; unmatched junction nucleotides: 1. The CDR3 is 14 amino acids. Germline CDR1 SNHLY, CDR2 FYNNEI. CDR3 sequence: CASSVGQGAYEQYF. The CDR3 region has the DNA TGTGCCAGCAGTGTGGGACAGGGGGCCTACGAGCAGTACTTC.

J is TRBJ2-1 and V is TRBV5-1; TRBD2 aligns across 8 bases. Germline lookup yields CDR1 SGHRS and CDR2 YFSETQ. Trimming removed 2 bases from V and 2 bases from J; junction bases left unmatched: 3. The CDR3 loop spans 15 amino acids. CDR3: CASSLAGAPYNEQFF. DNA of the CDR3: TGCGCCAGCAGCTTAGCGGGGGCCCCCTACAATGAGCAGTTCTTC.

The rearrangement joins TRBV27 to TRBJ1-2; TRBD1 matches at 9 bases. CDR1 is MNHEY, CDR2 SMNVEV, per germline (reference sequence). The CDR3 consists of 15 residues. The ends lost 6 bases at V and 7 bases at J; junction bases unmatched: 12. In nucleotides, the CDR3 is TGTGCCAGCAGGGGACAGGGCTCTTCATCTAGTGGCTACACCTTC. This translates into CASRGQGSSSSGYTF.

On this clone itself: One base away lies a much larger clone, so this may be a sequencing read error. This chain connects TRBV2 to TRBJ1-5; no reliable D call. Trimming removed 3 bases at V and 2 bases at J, with 5 bases between. Germline loops: CDR1 SNHLY, CDR2 FYNNEI. The CDR3 loop spans 13 amino acids. This chain's CDR3 is CASSDGGNQPQHF. As DNA, the CDR3 is TGTGCCAGCAGTGACGGGGGCAATCAGCCCCAGCATTTT.

The CDR3 loop reads CASSFSSGRNQYF. The CDR3 nucleotides read TGTGCCAGCAGCTTTTCCTCTGGTAGAAACCAGTACTTC. The chain couples TRBV13 to TRBJ2-7; no clear D. The germline V gene encodes CDR1 PRHDT and CDR2 FYEKMQ (reference sequence). This CDR3 is 13 amino acids long. The V and J ends lost 3 bases and 10 bases respectively, with 16 bases between them.